Detailed here is one T cell receptor (beta chain). Its binding antigen is unknown. It has no much larger one-base neighbor in the sample; base qualities were not kept. The data stem from a study of long-term antiretroviral therapy in people with HIV (dated by TCRdb to the early 2020s). About the investigation overall: Collection of the earliest samples took place about a decade ahead of the 2015 WHO recommendation for immediate ART, at a time when ART was typically delayed until CD4 counts fell. A retrospective serial study tested whether changes in peripheral blood TRB repertoire composition and diversity were associated with ART initiation and durable HIV suppression. From fewer than 35 adults with confirmed HIV infection, the cohort provided 192 cryopreserved PBMC samples, gathered serially across a mean of about 6 years (range 1-12). About 35% of the 30 participants with HIV were female. No cross-contamination during QIAcube processing was seen in test extractions of a monoclonal T-cell line run alongside around 31 polyclonal samples. What the study reported, not specific to this receptor: Because pre-ART samples had limited cell numbers, unsorted PBMC were profiled rather than sorted CD4+ and CD8+ T cells. Limited PBMC availability meant only the TCR beta chain was sequenced, without alpha chain pairing. Expanded TRB clones identified before ART initiation dominated the repertoire at all time points, although this dominance fluctuated and declined in many PLHIV after ART. The samples were dated from about 2004 to 2018, and the ART regimens that were used may be less effective than current ART regimens. Compared with controls, HIV repertoires had narrower CDR3 length ranges, and the network structure pointed to an antigen-experienced repertoire that shifted only slightly toward naive after ART. ART initiation was associated with a significant increase in TRB diversity, but diversity stayed significantly below transplant donor controls even after long-term ART. Inferences about post-ART repertoire changes were limited because no data were available on ART adherence, viral resistance or therapy changes.

The immunoSEQ hsTCRB v3.0 assay was used at survey level resolution to sequence the TRB variable region. TRB sequencing targeted a depth of roughly 35,000-50,000 T-cell genomes per sample. Pooled TRB libraries were sequenced on an Illumina MiSeq with a v3 150-cycle kit. On the study's bioinformatics: Repertoire analysis was performed in R inside a reproducible Nextflow workflow that covered QC, data transformation and analysis. Custom analyses were implemented in LymphoSeq2, an R package for AIRR-Seq data exploration. After excluding a few samples that yielded fewer than 5000 total TRB sequences, 188 HIV repertoires remained for analysis. Among the 188 retained HIV repertoires, 59 were collected before ART initiation and around 130 were collected after ART initiation. Repertoires were downsampled to 5000 TRB nucleotide sequences, and summary statistics were averaged over 100 downsampling iterations. The analysis kept only TRB sequences whose CDR3 regions were at least seven amino acids long. Diversity was assessed using a clonality score derived from Shannon entropy and using the Gini coefficient. In repertoire networks, the top 5000 CDR3 amino acid sequences were linked whenever an edit distance of one separated two sequences. Antigen specificity groups and MHC restriction were predicted for TRB CDR3 amino acid sequences with GLIPH2. To flag known CMV, EBV, HIV or tissue antigen associations, CDR3 amino acid sequences were matched against VDJdb and McPAS-TCR. Pre-ART, post-ART and control groups were compared with Wilcoxon signed-rank tests and Holm-Bonferroni correction. TCRdb obtained this table from immuneACCESS and retained in-frame rearrangements with V and J assigned. These tables miss some clones; where compared with another copy, unresolved V genes account for less than half of the shortfall, and the remainder is unexplained. V, J and clone size derive from that table, while D and trimming were established from the DNA sequence. The sample contains tens of thousands of clones, about 92% of them found a single time. The ten largest clonotypes hold around 9.6% of the sample.

To be included, a participant needed at least one PBMC sample from before ART initiation plus at least two post-ART samples. Treatment was received in the United States of America by all participants with HIV. Before DNA extraction, cryopreserved samples containing about 1-11 million PBMC were thawed and washed. At the time of the earliest PBMC sample for each participant with HIV, ages ranged from 23 to 54 years. Each participant contributed PBMC samples from 1-4 timepoints before ART initiation and 2-8 timepoints after ART initiation, with a median of 7 samples. For every participant, serial HIV viral load, CD4+ T-cell count, ART history and demographic data were obtained. Using a Qiagen kit on a QIAcube, genomic DNA was extracted from unsorted PBMC, with samples processed in batches of 12. This receptor was identified in a woman aged 40 to 50 with HIV. The source material was unsorted PBMCs, sampled 7.6 years after starting antiretroviral therapy.

At the DNA level, the sequence is TGTGCCAGCAGCTTCCGGGCTCGGGAGACCCAGTACTTC. It translates as CASSFRARETQYF. In this chain, TRBV7-6 is recombined with TRBJ2-5; the D gene cannot be resolved reliably. CDR1 SGHVS and CDR2 FNYEAQ are derived from the germline V gene. V and J are truncated by 3 bases and 5 bases respectively, leaving an intervening sequence of 10 bases. From the cysteine through the phenylalanine, the CDR3 covers 13 amino acids. The CDR3 DNA has 39 bases and is translated from base 1.